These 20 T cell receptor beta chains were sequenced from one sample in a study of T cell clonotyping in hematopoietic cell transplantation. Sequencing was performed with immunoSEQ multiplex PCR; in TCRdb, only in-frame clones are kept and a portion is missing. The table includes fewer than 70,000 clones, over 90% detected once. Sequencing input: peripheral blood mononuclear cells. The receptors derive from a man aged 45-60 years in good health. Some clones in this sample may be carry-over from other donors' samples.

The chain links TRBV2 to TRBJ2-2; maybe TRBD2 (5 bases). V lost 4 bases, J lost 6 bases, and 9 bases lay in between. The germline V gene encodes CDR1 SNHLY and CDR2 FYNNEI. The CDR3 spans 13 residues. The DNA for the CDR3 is TGTGCCAGCAGTGGACTACCATCCGGGGAGCTGTTTTTT. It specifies CASSGLPSGELFF.

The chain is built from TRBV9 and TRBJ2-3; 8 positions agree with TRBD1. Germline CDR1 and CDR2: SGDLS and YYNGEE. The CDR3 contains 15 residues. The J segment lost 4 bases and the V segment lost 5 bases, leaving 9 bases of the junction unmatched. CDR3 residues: CASRGGQAGSDTQYF. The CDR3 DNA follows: TGTGCCAGCAGGGGGGGACAGGCGGGATCAGATACGCAGTATTTT.

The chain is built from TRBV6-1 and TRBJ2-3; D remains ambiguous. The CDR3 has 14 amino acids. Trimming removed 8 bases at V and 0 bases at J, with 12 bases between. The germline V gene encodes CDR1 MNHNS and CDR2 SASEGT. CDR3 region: CASSFGESTDTQYF. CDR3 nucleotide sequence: TGTGCCAGCTCCTTTGGTGAGAGCACAGATACGCAGTATTTT.

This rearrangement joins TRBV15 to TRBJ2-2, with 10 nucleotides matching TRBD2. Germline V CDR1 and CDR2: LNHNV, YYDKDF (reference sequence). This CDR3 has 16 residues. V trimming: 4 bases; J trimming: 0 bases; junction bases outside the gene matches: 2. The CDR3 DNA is TGTGCCACCAGCAACGGACTAGCGGCGAACACCGGGGAGCTGTTTTTT. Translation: CATSNGLAANTGELFF.

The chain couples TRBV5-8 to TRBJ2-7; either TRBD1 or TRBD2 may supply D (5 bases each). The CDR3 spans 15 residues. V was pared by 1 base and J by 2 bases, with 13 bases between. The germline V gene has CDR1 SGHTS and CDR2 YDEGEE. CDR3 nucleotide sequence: TGTGCCAGCAGCTTGTATGGGACGGCTACCTACGAGCAGTACTTC. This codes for CASSLYGTATYEQYF.

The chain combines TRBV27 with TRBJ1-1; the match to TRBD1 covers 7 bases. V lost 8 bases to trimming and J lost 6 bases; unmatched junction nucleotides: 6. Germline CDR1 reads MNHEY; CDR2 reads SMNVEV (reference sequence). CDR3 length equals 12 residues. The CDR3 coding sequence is TGTGCCAGCTTCCGGGACAGCGCTGAAGCTTTCTTT. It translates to CASFRDSAEAFF.

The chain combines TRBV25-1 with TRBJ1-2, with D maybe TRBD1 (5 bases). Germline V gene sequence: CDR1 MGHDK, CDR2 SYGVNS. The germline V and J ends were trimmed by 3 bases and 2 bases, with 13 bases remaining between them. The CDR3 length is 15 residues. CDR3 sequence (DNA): TGTGCCAGCAGTGAGGTCAAGGGGTTAAACTATGGCTACACCTTC. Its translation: CASSEVKGLNYGYTF.

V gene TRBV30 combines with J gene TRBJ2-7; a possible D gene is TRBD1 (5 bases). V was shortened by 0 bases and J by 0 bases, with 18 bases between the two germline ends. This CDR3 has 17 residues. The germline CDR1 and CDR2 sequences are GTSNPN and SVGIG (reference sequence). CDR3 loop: CAWSVVLGQGISYEQYF. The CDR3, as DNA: TGTGCCTGGAGTGTTGTTTTGGGTCAGGGAATCTCCTACGAGCAGTACTTC.

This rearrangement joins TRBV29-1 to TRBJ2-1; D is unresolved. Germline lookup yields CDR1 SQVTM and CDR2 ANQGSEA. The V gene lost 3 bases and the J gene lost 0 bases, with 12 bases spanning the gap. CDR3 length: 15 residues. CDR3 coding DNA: TGCAGCGTTGACCCGGACGGCGGCTCCTACAATGAGCAGTTCTTC. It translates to CSVDPDGGSYNEQFF.

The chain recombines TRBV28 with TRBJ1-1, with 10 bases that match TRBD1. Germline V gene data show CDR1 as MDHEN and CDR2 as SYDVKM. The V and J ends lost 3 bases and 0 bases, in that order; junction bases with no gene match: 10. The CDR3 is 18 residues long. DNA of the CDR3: TGTGCCAGCAGTTTCTATCCCGGGACAGGGGCCGTGAACACTGAAGCTTTCTTT. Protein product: CASSFYPGTGAVNTEAFF.

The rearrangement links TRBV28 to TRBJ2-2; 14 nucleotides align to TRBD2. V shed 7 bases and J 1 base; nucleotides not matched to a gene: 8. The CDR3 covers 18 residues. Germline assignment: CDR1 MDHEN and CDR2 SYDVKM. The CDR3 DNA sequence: TGTGCCAGCACCTCATACGGGACTAGCGGGGGGAACACCGGGGAGCTGTTTTTT. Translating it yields CASTSYGTSGGNTGELFF. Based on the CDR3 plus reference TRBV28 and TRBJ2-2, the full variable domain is DVKVTQSSRYLVKRTGEKVFLECVQDMDHENMFWYRQDPGLGLRLIYFSYDVKMKEKGDIPEGYSVSREKKERFSLILESASTNQTSMYLCASTSYGTSGGNTGELFFGEGSRLTVL.

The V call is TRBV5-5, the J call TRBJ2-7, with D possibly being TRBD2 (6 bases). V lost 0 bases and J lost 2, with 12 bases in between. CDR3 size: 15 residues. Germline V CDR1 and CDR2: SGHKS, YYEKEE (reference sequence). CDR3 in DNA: TGTGCCAGCAGCTTGGGCGGGACTGAAACCTACGAGCAGTACTTC. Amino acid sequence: CASSLGGTETYEQYF.

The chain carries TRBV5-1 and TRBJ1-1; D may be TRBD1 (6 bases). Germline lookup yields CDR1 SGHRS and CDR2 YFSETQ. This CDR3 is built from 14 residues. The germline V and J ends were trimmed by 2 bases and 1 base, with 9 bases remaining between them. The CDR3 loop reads CASSFQGQNTEAFF. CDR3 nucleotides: TGCGCCAGCAGCTTTCAGGGGCAGAACACTGAAGCTTTCTTT.

The CDR3 DNA is TGTGCCAGCAGTTTAGTCATTGGGGTGCAGTTCTTC. Translating gives CASSLVIGVQFF. This rearrangement joins TRBV28 to TRBJ2-1, with D unclear. CDR3 size: 12 residues. CDR1 is MDHEN, CDR2 SYDVKM, per germline. Trimming removed 2 bases from V and 12 bases from J, with 11 bases in between.

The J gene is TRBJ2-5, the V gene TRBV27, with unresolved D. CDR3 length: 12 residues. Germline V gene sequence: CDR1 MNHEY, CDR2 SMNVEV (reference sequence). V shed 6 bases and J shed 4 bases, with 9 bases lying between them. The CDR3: CASRTFGETQYF. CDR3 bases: TGTGCCAGCAGGACTTTTGGAGAGACCCAGTACTTC.

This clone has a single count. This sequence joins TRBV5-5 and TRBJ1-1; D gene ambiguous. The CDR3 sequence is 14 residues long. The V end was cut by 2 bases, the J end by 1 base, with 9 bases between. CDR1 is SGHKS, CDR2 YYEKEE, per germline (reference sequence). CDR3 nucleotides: TGTGCCAGCAGCTTTGGGCGTGGGAACACTGAAGCTTTCTTT. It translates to CASSFGRGNTEAFF. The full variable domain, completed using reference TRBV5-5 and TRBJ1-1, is DAGVTQSPTHLIKTRGQQVTLRCSPISGHKSVSWYQQVLGQGPQFIFQYYEKEERGRGNFPDRFSARQFPNYSSELNVNALLLGDSALYLCASSFGRGNTEAFFGQGTRLTVV.

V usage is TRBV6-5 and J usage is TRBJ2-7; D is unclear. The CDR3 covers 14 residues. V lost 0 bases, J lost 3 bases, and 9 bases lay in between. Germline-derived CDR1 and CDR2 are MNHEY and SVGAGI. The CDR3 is CASSYSYEVYEQYF. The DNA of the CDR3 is TGTGCCAGCAGTTACTCCTACGAGGTCTACGAGCAGTACTTC.

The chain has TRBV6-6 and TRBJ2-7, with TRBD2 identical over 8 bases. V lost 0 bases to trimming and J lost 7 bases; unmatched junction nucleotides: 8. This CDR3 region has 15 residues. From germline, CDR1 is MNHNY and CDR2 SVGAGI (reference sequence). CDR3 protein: CASSYSAGGLGEQYF. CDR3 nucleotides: TGTGCCAGCAGTTACTCGGCGGGAGGCTTGGGGGAGCAGTACTTC.

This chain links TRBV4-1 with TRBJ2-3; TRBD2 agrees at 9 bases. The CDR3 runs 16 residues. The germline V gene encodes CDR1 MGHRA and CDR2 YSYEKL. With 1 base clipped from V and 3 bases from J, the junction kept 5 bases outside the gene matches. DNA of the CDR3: TGCGCCAGCAGCCAAGTGGGCCTAGCGGGAACAGATACGCAGTATTTT. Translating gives CASSQVGLAGTDTQYF.

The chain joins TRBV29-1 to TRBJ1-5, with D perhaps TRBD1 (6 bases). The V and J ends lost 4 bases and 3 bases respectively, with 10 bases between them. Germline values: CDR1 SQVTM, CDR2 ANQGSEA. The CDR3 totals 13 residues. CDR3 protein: CSVAWDINQPQHF. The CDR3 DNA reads TGCAGCGTTGCGTGGGACATCAATCAGCCCCAGCATTTT. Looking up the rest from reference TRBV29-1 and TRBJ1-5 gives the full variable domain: SAVISQKPSRDICQRGTSLTIQCQVDSQVTMMFWYRQQPGQSLTLIATANQGSEATYESGFVIDKFPISRPNLTFSTLTVSNMSPEDSSIYLCSVAWDINQPQHFGDGTRLSIL.